These 20 T cell receptor beta chains share one sample of origin, sequenced in a study of glioma-infiltrating T cells. The iRepertoire nested amplicon-rescue multiplex PCR amplified TCR alpha and beta CDR3s from RNA. One entry per CDR3 protein, called by TCRdb with MiXCR from the multiplex PCR reads. This sample has 90,000 to 110,000 distinct CDR3 sequences; 25% occur once, and the top ten carry about a third. The source material was glioma tissue, nonneoplastic brain tissue, or PBMCs (not recorded which). The receptors here all came from a human donor with low-grade glioma or glioblastoma, undergoing nonglioma brain surgery, or in good health (not recorded which).

This clonotype was counted between two and nine times. V is TRBV7-2 and J is TRBJ2-2, with a possible D match to TRBD2 (6 bases). Trimming took 6 bases from V and 4 from J, leaving 21 bases between them. CDR1 is SGHTA and CDR2 is FQGNSA in the germline V gene. CDR3 length equals 17 residues. CDR3 sequence (DNA): TGTGCCAGCAGACCAAGACCGGCTAGCGTTGGCACCGGGGAGCTGTTTTTT. The encoded protein is CASRPRPASVGTGELFF.

This clonotype showed up many times. CDR3 protein: CSARDIRRDPQETQYF. The CDR3 DNA is TGCAGTGCTAGAGATATTAGGCGGGATCCCCAAGAGACCCAGTACTTC. V gene TRBV20-1 combines with J gene TRBJ2-5, with a weak D call TRBD2 (6 bases). The CDR3 covers 16 residues. CDR1 is DFQATT, CDR2 SNEGSKA, per germline (reference sequence). Trimming cost V 0 bases and J 1 base, with 15 bases left between them.

The chain couples TRBV6-2 or TRBV6-3 to TRBJ2-3, with TRBD1 as a possible D gene (5 bases). CDR1 and CDR2 from the germline V gene are MNHEY and SVGEGT. The CDR3 consists of 14 residues. The CDR3 DNA follows: TGTTCCACCCGGACGCAGGGCGGTGAATATACGCAGTATTTT. Encoded protein: CSTRTQGGEYTQYF.

With regard to this clonotype: It may be a read error: a sequence one base away is much more abundant. The chain employs TRBV30 and TRBJ1-1; D gene unclear. Trimming took 2 bases from V and 8 from J, leaving 15 bases between them. Per germline, CDR1 GTSNPN and CDR2 SVGIG (reference sequence). The CDR3 is 13 residues long. The CDR3 bases are TGTGCCTGGAGTAGGAGAGTAACCAACGAAGCTTTCTTT. Its protein product is CAWSRRVTNEAFF.

As concerns this clonotype: One end of the junction does not line up with germline, which may come from a read error. J is TRBJ1-3 and V is TRBV12-5, with 8 bases that match TRBD1. The CDR3 totals 15 residues. CDR1 and CDR2 from the germline V gene are LGHNT and FRNRAP. For the CDR3, the DNA is TGTGCTAGTGGGGGGACAGGAGGGACCGGAAACACCATGTATTTT. This translates into CASGGTGGTGNTMYF.

The table lists this clonotype with many counts. The chain is built from TRBV9 and TRBJ1-5, with 7 nucleotides matching TRBD1. The CDR3 is made up of 15 amino acids. V lost 0 bases, J lost 3 bases, and 3 bases stayed unmatched. CDR1 is SGDLS and CDR2 is YYNGEE in the germline V gene. CDR3 coding DNA: TGTGCCAGCAGCGTAGGACAGGGCTACAATCAGCCCCAGCATTTT. The encoded protein is CASSVGQGYNQPQHF.

This clonotype occurred many times. The genes are TRBV29-1 and TRBJ1-5; possibly TRBD1 for D (6 bases). Germline V gene lookup returns CDR1 SQVTM and CDR2 ANQGSEA. The V gene lost 6 bases and the J gene lost 0 bases, with 12 bases spanning the gap. This CDR3 has 14 amino acids. CDR3 DNA sequence: TGCAGCGTGACCGGGACAAATAGCAATCAGCCCCAGCATTTT. Amino acids: CSVTGTNSNQPQHF.

On this clonotype itself: A much larger clone lies a single base off, so this may be a read error. The chain couples TRBV12-3 or TRBV12-4 to TRBJ2-7, with a possible D match to TRBD2 (6 bases). The CDR3 contains 13 residues. Here the CDR3 reads CVSRPGLQNEQYF. CDR3 nucleotide sequence: TGTGTCAGCAGACCGGGACTTCAGAACGAGCAGTACTTC.

This clonotype was observed a handful of times. This may stem from a read error, because a much larger clone lies one nucleotide away. This chain joins TRBV2 and TRBJ2-1; TRBD1 aligns across 9 bases. This CDR3 contains 15 residues. The V and J ends lost 7 bases and 3 bases, in that order; junction bases with no gene match: 7. Germline CDR1 SNHLY, CDR2 FYNNEI. CDR3 sequence: CASNPEGQGYNEQFF. CDR3 bases: TGTGCCAGCAACCCCGAGGGACAGGGCTACAATGAGCAGTTCTTC.

J is TRBJ1-1 and V is TRBV6-1; D unclear. This CDR3 spans 9 amino acids. Germline CDR1 and CDR2: MNHNS and SASEGT. V was trimmed by 11 bases and J by 4 bases, leaving 5 bases between them. The CDR3 DNA reads as TGTGCCGGAACCACTGAAGCTTTCTTT. Protein product: CAGTTEAFF.

The chain combines TRBV29-1 with TRBJ1-3, with D hard to call. The CDR3 covers 15 residues. Germline V gene data show CDR1 as SQVTM and CDR2 as ANQGSEA. The V end lost 2 bases, the J end lost 0 bases, and 11 bases lay between the germline ends. The CDR3 sequence: CSVERDGYSGNTIYF. Here the CDR3 DNA reads TGCAGCGTTGAAAGAGACGGATACTCTGGAAACACCATATATTTT.

The V call is TRBV9, the J call TRBJ2-1; 14 nucleotides line up with TRBD2. The CDR3 runs to 18 residues. The V and J ends lost 3 bases and 3 bases, in that order; junction bases with no gene match: 8. Germline V gene sequence: CDR1 SGDLS, CDR2 YYNGEE. CDR3 coding DNA: TGTGCCAGCAGCGCGTCCGGGACTAGCGGGGGTTTCTACAATGAGCAGTTCTTC. It codes for CASSASGTSGGFYNEQFF.

This clonotype was recorded many times. Relative to the germline gene, one junction end is altered; a read error may explain this. The V and J genes are TRBV6-2 or TRBV6-3 and TRBJ1-1; D not resolved. CDR3 length equals 13 residues. The germline gives CDR1 MNHEY, CDR2 SVGEGT. The CDR3 here is CAGRSGIDTEAFF. CDR3 sequence (DNA): TGTGCCGGCAGAAGCGGGATCGACACTGAAGCTTTCTTT.

This clonotype appeared many times. The chain uses TRBV15 and TRBJ2-2; D remains ambiguous. CDR3 length equals 13 residues. V gave up 1 base and J gave up 4 bases, with 4 bases separating them. Germline loops: CDR1 LNHNV, CDR2 YYDKDF (reference sequence). This chain's CDR3 is CATSRGGTGELFF. In nucleotides, the CDR3 is TGTGCCACCAGCAGAGGAGGCACCGGGGAGCTGTTTTTT. Based on the CDR3 plus reference TRBV15 and TRBJ2-2, the full variable domain is DAMVIQNPRYQVTQFGKPVTLSCSQTLNHNVMYWYQQKSSQAPKLLFHYYDKDFNNEADTPDNFQSRRPNTSFCFLDIRSPGLGDTAMYLCATSRGGTGELFFGEGSRLTVL.

The sample holds many counts of this clonotype. V gene TRBV4-2 combines with J gene TRBJ2-7, with unresolved D. This CDR3 has 14 residues. V gave up 3 bases and J gave up 2 bases, with 11 bases separating them. Germline V gene data show CDR1 as LGHNA and CDR2 as YNFKEQ. DNA for the CDR3: TGTGCCAGCAGCCACACACGGGTCACCTACGAGCAGTACTTC. Its protein product is CASSHTRVTYEQYF.

This clonotype was seen many times. V is TRBV20-1 and J is TRBJ2-7; TRBD1 matches at 9 bases. The V gene's germline CDR1 is DFQATT and CDR2 SNEGSKA (reference sequence). CDR3 length: 14 residues. After removal of 5 bases from V and 5 bases from J, the junction contained 10 bases not matched to a gene. The CDR3 region has the DNA TGCAGTGCTGGAGGTGGGACAGGGAAGAACGAGCAGTACTTC. This translates into CSAGGGTGKNEQYF.

A remark on this clonotype: Because the CDR3's place on the DNA is in doubt, the DNA is left out and the CDR3 is given as listed by TCRdb. The chain carries TRBV7-9 and TRBJ2-1; the table's D call, TRBD2, was not checked against the DNA. The length of the CDR3 is 16 amino acids, counting both ends. CDR1 is SEHNR and CDR2 is FQNEAQ in the germline V gene (reference sequence). CDR3 in amino acids: CASSFLWTSPYNERFF.

At least ten counts were recorded for this clonotype. The CDR3 DNA sequence: TGTGCCAGCAGAAACCCACTAGAGAATGAGCAGTTCTTC. Amino acid sequence: CASRNPLENEQFF. The J gene is TRBJ2-1, the V gene TRBV6-2 or TRBV6-3, with D possibly being TRBD2 (5 bases). The CDR3 is 13 residues long. Trimming removed 6 bases from V and 7 bases from J, with 13 bases in between. The V gene's germline CDR1 is MNHEY and CDR2 SVGEGT.

In its sample, this clonotype was seen a few times. A much larger clonotype is one base distant, so this may be a read error. The chain uses TRBV27 and TRBJ2-1; 11 nucleotides line up with TRBD2. From germline, CDR1 is MNHEY and CDR2 SMNVEV (reference sequence). V trimming: 0 bases; J trimming: 9 bases; junction bases outside the gene matches: 7. This CDR3 region has 16 residues. CDR3 DNA: TGTGCCAGCAGTTTATCCCCCACTAGCGGGAGTGTTGAGCAGTTCTTC. Translating it yields CASSLSPTSGSVEQFF.

This clonotype was counted between two and nine times. The chain employs TRBV9 and TRBJ1-2; D gene unclear. The CDR3 has 16 amino acids. Between the trimmed V and J ends, which lost 4 bases and 0 bases, there was a span of 16 bases. Germline V gives CDR1 SGDLS, CDR2 YYNGEE. In DNA form, the CDR3 reads TGTGCCAGCAGCCCAAGAGGGCTGGAGGCTAACTATGGCTACACCTTC. The encoded protein is CASSPRGLEANYGYTF.